This entry lists 20 T cell receptor beta chains sequenced from one sample in a study of blood T cell repertoires in COVID-19. Data came from immunoSEQ multiplex PCR; TCRdb stores just in-frame clones and leaves some out. In the table there are under 300,000 clones, around 90% of which are singletons. The sequencing input was peripheral blood. Source of these receptors: a woman aged 60 to 75 with COVID-19, enrolled during active disease.

The chain uses TRBV3-1 (or the pseudogene TRBV3-2) and TRBJ1-6; D is uncertain. Germline loops: CDR1 LGHDT, CDR2 YNNKEL (reference sequence). This CDR3 contains 13 residues. V lost 3 bases and J 10 bases, leaving 10 bases between the germline ends. The CDR3 DNA sequence: TGTGCCAGCAGCCACCGGACTGGGTCACCCCTCCACTTT. It yields the protein CASSHRTGSPLHF.

This clone was observed a few times. The chain uses TRBV25-1 and TRBJ2-2, with 9 positions matching TRBD2. After removal of 5 bases from V and 5 bases from J, the junction contained 6 bases not matched to a gene. Germline CDR1 is MGHDK and CDR2 is SYGVNS. The CDR3 sequence is 15 residues long. The DNA of the CDR3 is TGTGCCAGCAGTCTAGCGGGGCCGGGGACCGGGGAGCTGTTTTTT. Translation: CASSLAGPGTGELFF.

This clone is a singleton in its sample. The chain couples TRBV10-3 to TRBJ1-5; TRBD1 is a possible D gene (5 bases). V was trimmed by 4 bases and J by 6 bases, leaving 13 bases between them. Germline assignment: CDR1 ENHRY and CDR2 SYGVKD. The length of the CDR3 is 14 residues. CDR3 nucleotide sequence: TGTGCCATCAGTGTGGATAACGGGGGTCAGCCCCAGCATTTT. It translates to CAISVDNGGQPQHF.

The chain couples TRBV5-1 to TRBJ1-4, with 7 bases aligning to TRBD1. The CDR3 is made up of 15 amino acids. From germline, CDR1 is SGHRS and CDR2 YFSETQ. The V gene end was trimmed by 4 bases and the J gene end by 0 bases; junction bases not matched to a gene: 3. The CDR3 nucleotides read TGCGCCAGCAGCAGGGACAGCTCAACTAATGAAAAACTGTTTTTT. Protein product: CASSRDSSTNEKLFF.

The chain joins TRBV9 to TRBJ2-2; possibly TRBD2 for D (6 bases). Trimming removed 0 bases at V and 4 bases at J, with 10 bases between. This CDR3 is built from 15 residues. Germline V gives CDR1 SGDLS, CDR2 YYNGEE. The CDR3 coding sequence is TGTGCCAGCAGCGTAGTAGCGGCATCCACCGGGGAGCTGTTTTTT. Translation: CASSVVAASTGELFF.

The J gene is TRBJ2-2, the V gene TRBV21-1; TRBD2, as called in the table, went unchecked against the DNA. TRBV21-1 is shown as a pseudogene. This CDR3 is built from 14 residues. The CDR3 loop reads CASSKAGGSGELFF. The CDR3 nucleotides are TGTGCCAGCAGCAAAGCAGGCGGCTCCGGGGAGCTGTTTTTT.

The chain employs TRBV11-3 and TRBJ2-1; 9 positions agree with TRBD1. The CDR3 consists of 15 residues. CDR1 is SGHNT and CDR2 is YENEEA in the germline V gene. V gave up 2 bases and J gave up 5 bases; unmatched junction bases: 4. The CDR3 here is CASSLRTGADNEQFF. Here the CDR3 DNA reads TGTGCCAGCAGCTTAAGGACAGGGGCGGACAATGAGCAGTTCTTC.

This chain joins TRBV18 and TRBJ1-1; D is undetermined. The CDR3 has 13 amino acids. V lost 4 bases to trimming and J lost 3 bases, with 9 bases between them. CDR1 is KGHSH, CDR2 LQKENI, per germline. The DNA of the CDR3 is TGTGCCAGCTCACGTTACGGGGACACTGAAGCTTTCTTT. This codes for CASSRYGDTEAFF.

The rearrangement joins TRBV19 to TRBJ1-5; 9 bases map to TRBD1. Germline V gives CDR1 LNHDA, CDR2 SQIVND (reference sequence). The CDR3 is 16 amino acids. Losses at the gene ends were 4 bases for V and 4 bases for J; bases not matched to a gene: 8. The CDR3 bases are TGTGCCAGTAGTACCTCGGGACAGGGCGGGAATCAGCCCCAGCATTTT. Protein product: CASSTSGQGGNQPQHF.

The count of this clone is one. V and J are TRBV7-2 and TRBJ2-1, with 9 bases fitting TRBD2. The germline V gene encodes CDR1 SGHTA and CDR2 FQGNSA. The CDR3 contains 16 residues. J lost 4 bases, V lost 5 bases, and 9 bases had no gene match. The CDR3: CASSPRLAVAYNEQFF. CDR3 in DNA: TGTGCCAGCAGCCCCCGACTAGCGGTCGCTTACAATGAGCAGTTCTTC.

This rearrangement joins TRBV5-1 to TRBJ1-2; D is uncertain. The CDR3 consists of 14 residues. Trimming pared 3 bases from V and 0 bases from J, leaving 9 bases between. Germline-derived CDR1 and CDR2 are SGHRS and YFSETQ. The CDR3, as DNA: TGCGCCAGCAGCTCCGAGCATACTAACTATGGCTACACCTTC. The encoded protein is CASSSEHTNYGYTF.

The rearrangement links TRBV9 to TRBJ1-2; TRBD1 matches at 9 bases. V gave up 1 base and J gave up 6 bases; unmatched junction bases: 13. Germline CDR1 SGDLS, CDR2 YYNGEE. There are 17 residues in the CDR3. CDR3 sequence reads: CASSVMGQGSRLHGYTF. The CDR3 DNA reads TGTGCCAGCAGCGTAATGGGACAGGGTTCCCGTCTTCATGGCTACACCTTC.

This chain joins TRBV2 and TRBJ1-3; 7 nucleotides align to TRBD1. Germline trimming cut 5 bases from V and 0 bases from J; bases unmatched to any gene: 4. CDR1 is SNHLY and CDR2 is FYNNEI in the germline V gene. The CDR3 totals 15 residues. The CDR3 sequence is CASSQDRSSGNTIYF. The CDR3 nucleotides read TGTGCCAGCAGTCAGGACAGGAGCTCTGGAAACACCATATATTTT.

V usage is TRBV24-1 and J usage is TRBJ2-2; D possibly corresponds to TRBD2 (7 bases). The CDR3 has 14 amino acids. V lost 10 bases, J lost 4 bases, and 15 bases lay in between. CDR1 is KGHDR and CDR2 is SFDVKD in the germline V gene. The CDR3 loop is CATVGGLGTGELFF. CDR3 DNA sequence: TGTGCCACGGTGGGGGGGCTGGGCACCGGGGAGCTGTTTTTT.

CDR3 sequence (DNA): TGTGCCAGCAGAGACAGGGACGAAAAACTGTTTTTT. Translated: CASRDRDEKLFF. The chain employs TRBV19 and TRBJ1-4, with TRBD1 identical over 7 bases. The V and J ends lost 9 bases and 8 bases, in that order; junction bases with no gene match: 6. Germline loops: CDR1 LNHDA, CDR2 SQIVND (reference sequence). The CDR3 length is 12 residues.

The chain uses TRBV5-4 and TRBJ1-5; D perhaps matches TRBD1 (5 bases). The CDR3 runs to 16 residues. Germline CDR1 SGHNT, CDR2 YYREEE (reference sequence). The V end was cut by 1 base, the J end by 2 bases, with 13 bases between. CDR3 in amino acids: CASSLLGEGGNQPQHF. For the CDR3, the DNA is TGTGCCAGCAGCTTGCTAGGGGAGGGTGGCAATCAGCCCCAGCATTTT.

This chain connects TRBV7-9 to TRBJ2-2; D ambiguous. V dropped 5 bases and J dropped 1 base, with 8 bases sitting between them. Looked up from germline, CDR1 is SEHNR and CDR2 is FQNEAQ (reference sequence). The CDR3 runs to 14 residues. CDR3 sequence: CASSPYRNTGELFF. The CDR3 DNA sequence: TGTGCCAGCAGCCCCTACAGGAACACCGGGGAGCTGTTTTTT.

The chain recombines TRBV15 with TRBJ1-5; D is unresolved. The CDR3 runs 13 residues. Trimming shortened V by 1 base and J by 4 bases, and 5 bases separated the two germline ends. The germline V gene encodes CDR1 LNHNV and CDR2 YYDKDF (reference sequence). CDR3 coding DNA: TGTGCCACCAGCAGAGCCGGTAATCAGCCCCAGCATTTT. This codes for CATSRAGNQPQHF.

This clone was seen once. The rearrangement links TRBV12-3 or TRBV12-4 to TRBJ2-1; possibly TRBD1 for D (6 bases). The CDR3 length is 12 residues. The V and J ends lost 5 bases and 8 bases respectively, with 10 bases between them. CDR3 DNA: TGTGCCAGCAGTCAGGGGATTGATGAGCAGTTCTTC. This sequence encodes CASSQGIDEQFF.

The chain uses TRBV21-1 and TRBJ2-5; the D call TRBD1 from the table was never checked on the DNA. TRBV21-1 constitutes a pseudogene. CDR3 length equals 16 residues. The CDR3 spells CASSKEGRGLQETQYF. The CDR3 DNA is TGTGCCAGCAGCAAAGAAGGCAGGGGCCTCCAAGAGACCCAGTACTTC.